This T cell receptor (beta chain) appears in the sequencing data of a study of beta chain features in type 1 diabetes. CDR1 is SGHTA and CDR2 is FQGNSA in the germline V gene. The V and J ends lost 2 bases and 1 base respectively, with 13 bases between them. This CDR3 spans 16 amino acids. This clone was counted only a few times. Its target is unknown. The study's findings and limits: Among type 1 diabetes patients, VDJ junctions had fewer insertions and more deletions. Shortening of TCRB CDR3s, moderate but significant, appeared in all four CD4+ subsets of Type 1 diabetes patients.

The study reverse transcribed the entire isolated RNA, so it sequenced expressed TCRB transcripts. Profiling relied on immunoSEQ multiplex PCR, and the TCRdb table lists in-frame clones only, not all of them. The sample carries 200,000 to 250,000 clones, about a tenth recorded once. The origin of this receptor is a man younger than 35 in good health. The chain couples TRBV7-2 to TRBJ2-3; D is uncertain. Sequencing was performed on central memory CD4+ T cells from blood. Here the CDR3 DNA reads TGTGCCAGCAGCTTACGGCAGGTCCGGGGCACAGATACGCAGTATTTT. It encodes CASSLRQVRGTDTQYF.